These T cell receptor beta chains were read from a single sample in a study of T cells in Graves' hyperthyroidism and ophthalmopathy. TCRdb reanalysed the multiplex PCR reads using MiXCR and keeps one entry per CDR3 protein. The table shows fewer than 600,000 distinct CDR3 sequences, with 13% to 15% occurring only once. The sequenced sample consisted of blood. These TCRs come from a woman aged 40 to 55 with Graves' hyperthyroidism. CDR3s include the opening cysteine and the closing phenylalanine or tryptophan. D genes are given only for firm matches. The size of a clone is reported for some rows only, either as once, few or many, or as a class for expanded clones.

v_gene: TRBV13
j_gene: TRBJ2-4
abundance: many
d_gene: TRBD2
CDR3aa: CASSMGGSKNIQYF
CDR3nt: TGTGCCAGCAGCATGGGAGGGTCCAAAAACATTCAGTACTTC

v_gene: TRBV5-1
j_gene: TRBJ2-7
abundance: many
d_gene: .
CDR3aa: CASSLGGSPYEQYF
CDR3nt: TGCGCCAGCAGCTTGGGGGGCTCCCCCTACGAGCAGTACTTC

v_gene: TRBV3-1
j_gene: TRBJ2-7
abundance: .
d_gene: TRBD2
CDR3aa: CASSQDAGGGSYEQYF
CDR3nt: TGTGCCAGCAGCCAAGACGCGGGAGGCGGCTCCTACGAGCAGTACTTC

v_gene: TRBV12-3/TRBV12-4
j_gene: TRBJ2-3
abundance: many
d_gene: .
CDR3aa: CASSWVGDTQYF
CDR3nt: TGTGCCAGCAGTTGGGTAGGGGATACGCAGTATTTT

v_gene: TRBV5-1
j_gene: TRBJ2-3
abundance: many
d_gene: .
CDR3aa: CASSLGTPTDTQYF
CDR3nt: TGCGCCAGCAGCTTGGGGACACCTACAGATACGCAGTATTTT

v_gene: TRBV5-1
j_gene: TRBJ2-5
abundance: many
d_gene: .
CDR3aa: CASSLAGSGATAETQYF
CDR3nt: TGCGCCAGCAGCTTGGCCGGTTCAGGGGCGACCGCGGAGACCCAGTACTTC

v_gene: TRBV5-6
j_gene: TRBJ2-2
abundance: few
d_gene: .
CDR3aa: CASSLGPMNTGELFF
CDR3nt: TGTGCCAGCAGCTTGGGCCCGATGAACACCGGGGAGCTGTTTTTT

v_gene: TRBV19
j_gene: TRBJ2-2
abundance: few
d_gene: TRBD1
CDR3aa: CASSILQGAGELFF
CDR3nt: TGTGCCAGTAGTATACTTCAGGGGGCCGGGGAGCTGTTTTTT

v_gene: TRBV20-1
j_gene: TRBJ1-2
abundance: many
d_gene: .
CDR3aa: CSARDIAGLYGYTF
CDR3nt: TGCAGTGCTAGAGATATAGCAGGGTTGTATGGCTACACCTTC

v_gene: TRBV27
j_gene: TRBJ1-1
abundance: once
d_gene: TRBD1
CDR3aa: CASSRGQGRSEAFF
CDR3nt: TGTGCCAGCAGCAGGGGACAGGGGCGGTCTGAAGCTTTCTTT

v_gene: TRBV7-2
j_gene: TRBJ1-2
abundance: many
d_gene: TRBD1
CDR3aa: CASSQTTGGYYGYTF
CDR3nt: TGTGCCAGCAGCCAAACTACAGGGGGCTACTATGGCTACACCTTC

v_gene: TRBV7-9
j_gene: TRBJ2-7
abundance: many
d_gene: .
CDR3aa: CASSYQGSYEQYF
CDR3nt: TGTGCCAGCAGCTACCAGGGTTCCTACGAGCAGTACTTC

v_gene: TRBV4-1
j_gene: TRBJ1-1
abundance: many
d_gene: .
CDR3aa: CASSQDRGANTEAFF
CDR3nt: TGCGCCAGCAGCCAAGATCGGGGTGCGAACACTGAAGCTTTCTTT

v_gene: TRBV12-3/TRBV12-4
j_gene: TRBJ2-1
abundance: .
d_gene: TRBD2
CDR3aa: CASSASIAGKSYEQFF
CDR3nt: TGTGCCAGCAGTGCCTCAATAGCGGGGAAGAGTTATGAGCAGTTCTTC

v_gene: TRBV5-8
j_gene: TRBJ1-2
abundance: .
d_gene: .
CDR3aa: CASSLGGYTF
CDR3nt: TGTGCCAGCAGCTTAGGCGGCTACACCTTC

v_gene: TRBV5-1
j_gene: TRBJ2-7
abundance: .
d_gene: .
CDR3aa: CASSLDMGTYEQYF
CDR3nt: TGCGCCAGCAGCTTGGATATGGGGACCTACGAGCAGTACTTC

v_gene: TRBV5-1
j_gene: TRBJ2-7
abundance: many
d_gene: .
CDR3aa: CASSPRLSSYEQYF
CDR3nt: TGCGCCAGCAGTCCCAGACTAAGCTCCTACGAGCAGTACTTC

v_gene: TRBV20-1
j_gene: TRBJ2-3
abundance: many
d_gene: .
CDR3aa: CKIQRGGTDTQYF
CDR3nt: TGCAAGATCCAGAGGGGGGGCACAGATACGCAGTATTTT

v_gene: TRBV2
j_gene: TRBJ2-5
abundance: many
d_gene: TRBD2
CDR3aa: CASSEAGLAGKETQYF
CDR3nt: TGTGCCAGCAGTGAAGCCGGTCTAGCGGGAAAAGAGACCCAGTACTTC

v_gene: TRBV12-3/TRBV12-4
j_gene: TRBJ2-3
abundance: many
d_gene: TRBD2
CDR3aa: CASSFWVGRGTDTQYF
CDR3nt: TGTGCCAGCAGTTTTTGGGTCGGGAGGGGCACAGATACGCAGTATTTT

v_gene: TRBV30
j_gene: TRBJ2-7
abundance: .
d_gene: TRBD1
CDR3aa: CAWQPGTGGIYEQYF
CDR3nt: TGTGCCTGGCAGCCGGGGACAGGGGGCATCTACGAGCAGTACTTC

v_gene: TRBV3-1
j_gene: TRBJ2-1
abundance: many
d_gene: .
CDR3aa: CASSQELANNEQFF
CDR3nt: TGTGCCAGCAGCCAAGAATTGGCGAACAATGAGCAGTTCTTC

v_gene: TRBV4-1
j_gene: TRBJ2-7
abundance: few
d_gene: TRBD2
CDR3aa: CASSQLTSGAYEQYF
CDR3nt: TGCGCCAGCAGCCAACTGACTAGCGGAGCCTACGAGCAGTACTTC

v_gene: TRBV5-5
j_gene: TRBJ1-1
abundance: many
d_gene: .
CDR3aa: CASTQPSGTEAFF
CDR3nt: TGTGCCAGCACCCAACCATCGGGCACTGAAGCTTTCTTT

v_gene: TRBV27
j_gene: TRBJ2-1
abundance: many
d_gene: .
CDR3aa: CASSQARGYNEQFF
CDR3nt: TGTGCCAGCAGCCAGGCCAGGGGATACAATGAGCAGTTCTTC

v_gene: TRBV6-6
j_gene: TRBJ2-3
abundance: .
d_gene: .
CDR3aa: CASSYSSGIDTQYF
CDR3nt: TGTGCCAGCAGTTACTCTAGCGGCATAGATACGCAGTATTTT

v_gene: TRBV14
j_gene: TRBJ1-4
abundance: many
d_gene: TRBD1
CDR3aa: CASSPTGGKSEKLFF
CDR3nt: TGTGCCAGCAGCCCGACAGGGGGCAAGAGTGAAAAACTGTTTTTT

v_gene: TRBV6-1
j_gene: TRBJ2-5
abundance: few
d_gene: TRBD2
CDR3aa: CAGGTSGRARRETQYF
CDR3nt: TGTGCCGGGGGGACTAGCGGGAGGGCCCGGCGGGAGACCCAGTACTTC

v_gene: TRBV7-9
j_gene: TRBJ2-3
abundance: many
d_gene: .
CDR3aa: CASSGSSASTDTQYF
CDR3nt: TGTGCCAGCAGCGGTTCGAGTGCTAGCACAGATACGCAGTATTTT

v_gene: TRBV20-1
j_gene: TRBJ2-5
abundance: few
d_gene: TRBD2
CDR3aa: CSARGTSGRVETQYF
CDR3nt: TGCAGTGCTCGAGGGACTAGCGGGAGGGTGGAGACCCAGTACTTC

v_gene: TRBV4-1
j_gene: TRBJ2-3
abundance: few
d_gene: .
CDR3aa: CASSQDPGQAYTDTQYF
CDR3nt: TGCGCCAGCAGCCAAGATCCGGGGCAGGCGTACACAGATACGCAGTATTTT

v_gene: TRBV6-1
j_gene: TRBJ2-1
abundance: many
d_gene: TRBD1
CDR3aa: CASSWGTGKQFF
CDR3nt: TGTGCCAGCAGTTGGGGGACAGGGAAACAGTTCTTC

v_gene: TRBV12-3/TRBV12-4
j_gene: TRBJ2-1
abundance: .
d_gene: .
CDR3aa: CASSYTRGPYEQFF
CDR3nt: TGTGCCAGCAGTTACACCCGAGGGCCGTATGAGCAGTTCTTC

v_gene: TRBV5-5
j_gene: TRBJ1-5
abundance: many
d_gene: .
CDR3aa: CASSLVWGTNSNQPQHF
CDR3nt: TGTGCCAGCAGCTTGGTATGGGGCACTAATAGCAATCAGCCCCAGCATTTT

v_gene: TRBV18
j_gene: TRBJ1-1
abundance: many
d_gene: TRBD1
CDR3aa: CASSPRGGTGGTIRNTEAFF
CDR3nt: TGTGCCAGCTCACCACGGGGGGGGACAGGGGGCACGATTCGGAACACTGAAGCTTTCTTT

v_gene: TRBV20-1
j_gene: TRBJ2-5
abundance: .
d_gene: .
CDR3aa: CSARAPTETQYF
CDR3nt: TGCAGTGCTAGAGCCCCGACCGAGACCCAGTACTTC

v_gene: TRBV7-9
j_gene: TRBJ1-4
abundance: few
d_gene: .
CDR3aa: CASSLVASSTNEKLFF
CDR3nt: TGTGCCAGCAGCTTAGTCGCGTCCTCAACTAATGAAAAACTGTTTTTT

v_gene: TRBV5-1
j_gene: TRBJ1-5
abundance: few
d_gene: .
CDR3aa: CASSLDGGMSNQPQHF
CDR3nt: TGCGCCAGCAGCTTAGATGGGGGGATGAGCAATCAGCCCCAGCATTTT

v_gene: TRBV12-3/TRBV12-4
j_gene: TRBJ1-5
abundance: once
d_gene: TRBD1
CDR3aa: CASSERQGRNQPQHF
CDR3nt: TGTGCCAGCAGCGAAAGACAGGGACGGAATCAGCCCCAGCATTTT

v_gene: TRBV20-1
j_gene: TRBJ2-1
abundance: many
d_gene: .
CDR3aa: CSARKDNEQFF
CDR3nt: TGCAGTGCTAGAAAGGACAATGAGCAGTTCTTC

v_gene: TRBV19
j_gene: TRBJ1-1
abundance: few
d_gene: TRBD1
CDR3aa: CASSPIWTGIDMNTEAFF
CDR3nt: TGTGCCAGTAGTCCGATCTGGACAGGGATTGACATGAACACTGAAGCTTTCTTT